Included here is one T cell receptor beta chain sequence, with context. The antigen is not known. This entry comes from a study of CD8 T cells in ankylosing spondylitis. TCRdb passed the 5' RACE reads through MiXCR, listing each CDR3 protein once. The sample consists of under 250,000 distinct CDR3 sequences, roughly 32% of them appearing once. Points from the study as a whole: Typical of ankylosing spondylitis blood, it appeared, was a TCR beta motif of eight highly homologous variants. Certain motif variants had earlier been reported in reactive arthritis synovial fluid and blood.

V lost 4 bases and J lost 0, with 7 bases in between. The length of the CDR3 is 14 residues. In germline, CDR1 is MDHEN, CDR2 SYDVKM. What was sequenced was blood, either unsorted or a sorted T cell fraction (not recorded which). This TCR was sampled from a male donor with ankylosing spondylitis or in good health (not recorded which). This chain uses TRBV28 with TRBJ1-3, with no clear D. CDR3 amino acids: CASSSRNSGNTIYF. In DNA form, the CDR3 reads TGTGCCAGCAGTTCCCGTAACTCTGGAAACACCATATATTTT.